Following are 13 T cell receptor beta chains from one sample sequenced in a study of T cell repertoires in cytomegalovirus infection. TCRdb ran MiXCR on the reads and lists one entry per CDR3 protein. The top ten hold about 14% of the sample, which has around 290,000 distinct CDR3 sequences, about 25% seen once. Sequences were obtained from PBMCs. These receptors came from a human donor in good health (CMV status not recorded). Some clones in this sample may be carry-over from other donors' samples.

CDR3: CSARDRAGVYGYTF. The CDR3 DNA reads TGCAGTGCTAGAGATCGAGCAGGGGTCTATGGCTACACCTTC. The chain carries TRBV20-1 and TRBJ1-2; D is perhaps TRBD1 (6 bases). Germline V gene lookup returns CDR1 DFQATT and CDR2 SNEGSKA (reference sequence). Trimming shortened V by 0 bases and J by 4 bases, and 12 bases separated the two germline ends. The CDR3 totals 14 residues.

This clonotype was seen at least ten times. J is TRBJ2-7 and V is TRBV7-2; TRBD2 matches 14 bases. J was trimmed by 4 bases and V by 4 bases; bases with no gene match: 12. Germline V gene sequence: CDR1 SGHTA, CDR2 FQGNSA. The CDR3 has 18 residues. The CDR3 is CASSSGTSGRLTLYEQYF. In DNA form, the CDR3 reads TGTGCCAGCAGCTCCGGGACTAGCGGGAGATTGACGCTATACGAGCAGTACTTC.

This chain uses TRBV11-2 with TRBJ2-7; the D is unclear. V lost 5 bases to trimming and J lost 6 bases, with 11 bases between them. Germline assignment: CDR1 SGHAT and CDR2 FQNNGV. This CDR3 has 12 residues. The CDR3 sequence: CASSPLGPEQYF. In DNA form, the CDR3 reads TGTGCCAGCAGCCCACTGGGTCCCGAGCAGTACTTC.

In its sample, this clonotype was seen many times. V and J are TRBV12-3 or TRBV12-4 and TRBJ2-3, with 9 positions matching TRBD2. V dropped 3 bases and J dropped 3; count of bases not matched to a gene: 1. The CDR3 has 14 residues. In DNA, the CDR3 is TGTGCCAGCAGTTTCACTAGCGGGACAGATACGCAGTATTTT. Residues: CASSFTSGTDTQYF.

The chain recombines TRBV28 with TRBJ1-5, with 10 nucleotides matching TRBD1. V gave up 2 bases and J gave up 6 bases; unmatched junction bases: 10. The CDR3 covers 17 residues. From germline, CDR1 is MDHEN and CDR2 SYDVKM. The DNA of the CDR3 is TGTGCCAGCAGTTTACCCGGGACAGGGGATTATAGTCAGCCCCAGCATTTT. Its protein product is CASSLPGTGDYSQPQHF.

In its sample, this clonotype was seen many times. The CDR3 is CASSLVGLDSEAFF. As DNA, the CDR3 is TGTGCCAGCAGTTTAGTCGGTTTGGATTCTGAAGCTTTCTTT. The J gene is TRBJ1-1, the V gene TRBV12-3 or TRBV12-4; D remains unclear. The CDR3 contains 14 residues. V lost 1 base to trimming and J lost 6 bases, with 12 bases between them.

This clonotype appeared a few times. V is TRBV27 and J is TRBJ1-4; D uncertain. This CDR3 is 16 amino acids long. V was trimmed by 4 bases and J by 3 bases, leaving 15 bases between them. The V gene's germline CDR1 is MNHEY and CDR2 SMNVEV (reference sequence). The CDR3 sequence: CASSSKAGWANEKLFF. CDR3 in DNA: TGTGCCAGCAGTTCCAAGGCCGGATGGGCTAATGAAAAACTGTTTTTT. The full variable domain, rest sourced from reference TRBV27 and TRBJ1-4, is EAQVTQNPRYLITVTGKKLTVTCSQNMNHEYMSWYRQDPGLGLRQIYYSMNVEVTDKGDVPEGYKVSRKEKRNFPLILESPSPNQTSLYFCASSSKAGWANEKLFFGSGTQLSVL.

This chain connects TRBV19 to TRBJ1-1, with TRBD1 identical over 10 bases. V shed 6 bases and J 0 bases; nucleotides not matched to a gene: 10. The CDR3 has 17 amino acids. Germline V CDR1 and CDR2: LNHDA, SQIVND (reference sequence). The CDR3: CASRSSGTGVMNTEAFF. DNA for the CDR3: TGTGCCAGTAGAAGCTCCGGGACAGGGGTCATGAACACTGAAGCTTTCTTT.

This clonotype was seen at least ten times. This chain connects TRBV7-2 to TRBJ2-7; D is ambiguous. Germline-derived CDR1 and CDR2 are SGHTA and FQGNSA. V lost 4 bases and J lost 3, with 7 bases in between. This CDR3 region has 12 residues. The CDR3: CASSSSYYEQYF. The CDR3 DNA sequence: TGTGCCAGCAGCTCGTCCTACTACGAGCAGTACTTC.

This sequence joins TRBV29-1 and TRBJ1-5; the D gene is possibly TRBD1 (5 bases). Germline assignment: CDR1 SQVTM and CDR2 ANQGSEA. This CDR3 contains 12 residues. CDR3 nucleotides: TGCAGTGGAGGGCGGGGCAGTCAGCCCCAGCATTTT. It translates to CSGGRGSQPQHF.

This clonotype was seen at least ten times. This chain links TRBV28 with TRBJ2-5; D perhaps matches TRBD2 (7 bases). Germline V gives CDR1 MDHEN, CDR2 SYDVKM. This CDR3 has 13 amino acids. V was clipped by 6 bases and J by 5 bases, with 13 bases between them. This CDR3 is CASSHGGRETQYF. Here the CDR3 DNA reads TGTGCCAGCAGCCACGGGGGGCGGGAGACCCAGTACTTC.

This clonotype came up many times. The chain combines TRBV11-2 with TRBJ1-1, with 9 bases identical to TRBD1. With 3 bases clipped from V and 3 bases from J, the junction kept 2 bases outside the gene matches. Germline V CDR1 and CDR2: SGHAT, FQNNGV. The CDR3 has 14 amino acids. The CDR3 bases are TGTGCCAGCAGCTTTCGGACAGGGGACACTGAAGCTTTCTTT. This gives the protein CASSFRTGDTEAFF.

This chain links TRBV11-2 with TRBJ2-3; D remains ambiguous. The CDR3 totals 14 residues. The V end lost 2 bases, the J end lost 2 bases, and 8 bases lay between the germline ends. The germline V gene encodes CDR1 SGHAT and CDR2 FQNNGV. In DNA form, the CDR3 reads TGTGCCAGCAGCTTACGGGTGCTCACAGATACGCAGTATTTT. Protein sequence: CASSLRVLTDTQYF.